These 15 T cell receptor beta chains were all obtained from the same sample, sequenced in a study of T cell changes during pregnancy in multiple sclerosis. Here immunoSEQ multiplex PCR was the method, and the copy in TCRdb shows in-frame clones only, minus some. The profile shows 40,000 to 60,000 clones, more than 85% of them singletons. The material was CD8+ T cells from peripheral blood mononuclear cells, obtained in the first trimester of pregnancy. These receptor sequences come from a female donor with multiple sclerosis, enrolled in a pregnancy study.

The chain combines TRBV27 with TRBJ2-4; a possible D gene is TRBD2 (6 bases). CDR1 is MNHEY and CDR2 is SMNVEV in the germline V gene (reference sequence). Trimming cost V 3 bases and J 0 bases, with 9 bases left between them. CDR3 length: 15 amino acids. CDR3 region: CASSLEGLAKNIQYF. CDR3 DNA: TGTGCCAGCAGTTTGGAGGGGCTAGCCAAAAACATTCAGTACTTC.

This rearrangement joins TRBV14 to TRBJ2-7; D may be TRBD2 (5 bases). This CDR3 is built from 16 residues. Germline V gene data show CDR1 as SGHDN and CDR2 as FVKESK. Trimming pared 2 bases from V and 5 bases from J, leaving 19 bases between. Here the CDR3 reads CASSQWYQDLINEQYF. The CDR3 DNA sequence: TGTGCCAGCAGCCAATGGTACCAGGACTTAATCAACGAGCAGTACTTC.

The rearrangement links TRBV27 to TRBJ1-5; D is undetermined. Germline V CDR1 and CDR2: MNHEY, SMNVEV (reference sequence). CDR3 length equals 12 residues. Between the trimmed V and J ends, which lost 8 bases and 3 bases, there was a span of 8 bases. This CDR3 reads CASGLANQPQHF. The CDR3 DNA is TGTGCCAGCGGGCTGGCCAATCAGCCCCAGCATTTT.

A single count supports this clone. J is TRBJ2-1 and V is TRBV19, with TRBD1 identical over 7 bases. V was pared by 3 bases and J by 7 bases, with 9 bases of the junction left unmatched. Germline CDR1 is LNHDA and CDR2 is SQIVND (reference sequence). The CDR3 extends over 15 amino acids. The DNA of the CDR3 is TGTGCCAGTAGTATTGGGAGAGGGACAGAAAATGAGCAGTTCTTC. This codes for CASSIGRGTENEQFF.

The CDR3 protein is CASGPAGTGQPEAFF. The DNA for the CDR3 is TGCGCCAGCGGACCGGCCGGGACAGGTCAACCTGAAGCTTTCTTT. The chain employs TRBV4-1 and TRBJ1-1; 8 positions agree with TRBD1. CDR3 length: 15 amino acids. Germline V lookup: CDR1 MGHRA, CDR2 YSYEKL. V trimming: 8 bases; J trimming: 6 bases; junction bases outside the gene matches: 14.

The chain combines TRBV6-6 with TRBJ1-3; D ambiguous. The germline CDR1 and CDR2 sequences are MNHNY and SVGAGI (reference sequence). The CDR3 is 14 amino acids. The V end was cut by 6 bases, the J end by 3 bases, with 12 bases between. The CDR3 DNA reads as TGTGCCAGCAGCTCCCGAGCCGATGGAAACACCATATATTTT. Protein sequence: CASSSRADGNTIYF.

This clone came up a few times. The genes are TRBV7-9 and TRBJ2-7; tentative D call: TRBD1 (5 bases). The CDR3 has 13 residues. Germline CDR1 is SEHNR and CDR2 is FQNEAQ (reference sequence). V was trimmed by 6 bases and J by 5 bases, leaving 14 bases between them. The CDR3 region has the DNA TGTGCCAGCAGACTTAGGGGTTCGCACGAGCAGTACTTC. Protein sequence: CASRLRGSHEQYF.

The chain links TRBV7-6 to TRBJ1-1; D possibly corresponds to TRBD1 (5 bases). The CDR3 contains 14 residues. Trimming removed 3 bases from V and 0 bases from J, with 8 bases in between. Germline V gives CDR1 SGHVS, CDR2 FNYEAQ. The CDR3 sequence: CASSFGGMNTEAFF. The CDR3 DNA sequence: TGTGCCAGCAGCTTTGGGGGGATGAACACTGAAGCTTTCTTT.

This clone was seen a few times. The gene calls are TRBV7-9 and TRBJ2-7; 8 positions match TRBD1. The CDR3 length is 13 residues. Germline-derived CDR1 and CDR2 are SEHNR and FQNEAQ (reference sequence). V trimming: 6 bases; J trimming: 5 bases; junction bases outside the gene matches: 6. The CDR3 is CASSWTGPNEQYF. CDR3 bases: TGTGCCAGCAGTTGGACAGGGCCCAACGAGCAGTACTTC.

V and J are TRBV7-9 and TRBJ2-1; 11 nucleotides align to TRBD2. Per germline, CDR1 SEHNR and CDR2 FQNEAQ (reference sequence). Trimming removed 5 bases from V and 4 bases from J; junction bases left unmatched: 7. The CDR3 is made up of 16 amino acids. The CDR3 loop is CASSHVTSGSYNEQFF. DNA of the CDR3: TGTGCCAGCAGCCACGTTACTAGCGGGAGTTACAATGAGCAGTTCTTC.

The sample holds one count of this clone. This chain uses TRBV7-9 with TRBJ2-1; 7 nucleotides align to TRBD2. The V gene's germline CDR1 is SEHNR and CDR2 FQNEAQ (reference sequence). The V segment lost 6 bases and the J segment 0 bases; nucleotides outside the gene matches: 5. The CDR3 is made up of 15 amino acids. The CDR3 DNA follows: TGTGCCAGCAGACGCGGGGGTGCCTCCTACAATGAGCAGTTCTTC. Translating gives CASRRGGASYNEQFF. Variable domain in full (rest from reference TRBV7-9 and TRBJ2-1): DTGVSQNPRHKITKRGQNVTFRCDPISEHNRLYWYRQTLGQGPEFLTYFQNEAQLEKSRLLSDRFSAERPKGSFSTLEIQRTEQGDSAMYLCASRRGGASYNEQFFGPGTRLTVL.

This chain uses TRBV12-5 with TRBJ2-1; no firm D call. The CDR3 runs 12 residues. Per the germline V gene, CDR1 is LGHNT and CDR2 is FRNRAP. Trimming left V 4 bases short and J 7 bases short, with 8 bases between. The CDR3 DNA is TGTGCTAGTGGTTCGGGTCGTAATGAGCAGTTCTTC. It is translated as CASGSGRNEQFF.

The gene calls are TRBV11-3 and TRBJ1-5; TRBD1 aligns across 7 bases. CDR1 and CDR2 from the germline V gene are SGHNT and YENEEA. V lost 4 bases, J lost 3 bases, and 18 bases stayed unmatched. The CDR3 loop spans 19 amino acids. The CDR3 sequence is CASSSGTLGETGDNQPQHF. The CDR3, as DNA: TGTGCCAGCAGCTCCGGAACTCTAGGGGAAACAGGGGACAATCAGCCCCAGCATTTT.

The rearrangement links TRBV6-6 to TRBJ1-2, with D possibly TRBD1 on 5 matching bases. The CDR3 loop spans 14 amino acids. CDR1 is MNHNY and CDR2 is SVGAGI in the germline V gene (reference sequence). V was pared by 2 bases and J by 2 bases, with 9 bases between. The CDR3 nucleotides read TGTGCCAGCAGTTACCCCGACAGAAACTATGGCTACACCTTC. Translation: CASSYPDRNYGYTF.

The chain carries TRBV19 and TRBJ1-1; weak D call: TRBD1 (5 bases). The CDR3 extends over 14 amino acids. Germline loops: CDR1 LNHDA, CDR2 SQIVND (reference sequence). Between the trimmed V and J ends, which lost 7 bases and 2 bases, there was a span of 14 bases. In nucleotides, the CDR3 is TGTGCCAGTACTCCGGGACTACTTAACACTGAAGCTTTCTTT. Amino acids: CASTPGLLNTEAFF.